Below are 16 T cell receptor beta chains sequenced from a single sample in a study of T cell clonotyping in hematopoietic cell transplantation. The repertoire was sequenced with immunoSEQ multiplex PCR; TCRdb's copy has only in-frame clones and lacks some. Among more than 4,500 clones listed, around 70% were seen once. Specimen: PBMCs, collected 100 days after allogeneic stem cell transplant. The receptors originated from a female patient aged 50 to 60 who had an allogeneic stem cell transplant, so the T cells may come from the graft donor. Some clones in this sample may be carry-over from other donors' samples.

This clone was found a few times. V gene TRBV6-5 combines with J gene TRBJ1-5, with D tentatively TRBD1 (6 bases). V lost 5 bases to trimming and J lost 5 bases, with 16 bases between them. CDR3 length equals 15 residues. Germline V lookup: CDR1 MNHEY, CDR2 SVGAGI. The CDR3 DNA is TGTGCCAGCAGTCGCGGTAAAGGGGGTGATCAGCCCCAGCATTTT. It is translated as CASSRGKGGDQPQHF.

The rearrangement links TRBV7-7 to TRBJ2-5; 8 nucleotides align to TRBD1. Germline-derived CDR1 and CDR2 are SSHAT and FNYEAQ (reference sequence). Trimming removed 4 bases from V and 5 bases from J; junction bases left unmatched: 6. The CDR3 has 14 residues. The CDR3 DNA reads TGTGCCAGCAGCTCTGACAGGGGAAGTGAGACCCAGTACTTC. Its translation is CASSSDRGSETQYF.

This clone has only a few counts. The CDR3 sequence is CASDLGRVMNTEAFF. CDR3 nucleotide sequence: TGTGCCAGCGACTTGGGTAGGGTAATGAACACTGAAGCTTTCTTT. V gene TRBV2 combines with J gene TRBJ1-1; unclear D gene. V was cut by 8 bases and J by 0 bases, with 16 bases left in between. Per the germline V gene, CDR1 is SNHLY and CDR2 is FYNNEI. The CDR3 is 15 residues long.

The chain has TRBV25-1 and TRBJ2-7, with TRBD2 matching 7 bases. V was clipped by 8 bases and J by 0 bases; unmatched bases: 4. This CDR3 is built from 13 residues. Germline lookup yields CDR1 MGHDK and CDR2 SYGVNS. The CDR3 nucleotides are TGTGCCAGCCAAGGGACTACCTCCTACGAGCAGTACTTC. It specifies CASQGTTSYEQYF.

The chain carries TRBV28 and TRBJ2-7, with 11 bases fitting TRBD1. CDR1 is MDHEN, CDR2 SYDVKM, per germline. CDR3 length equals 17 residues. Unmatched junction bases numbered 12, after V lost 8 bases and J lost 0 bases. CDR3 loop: CASPPGQGAAVSYEQYF. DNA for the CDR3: TGTGCCAGCCCCCCCGGACAGGGGGCCGCTGTCTCCTACGAGCAGTACTTC.

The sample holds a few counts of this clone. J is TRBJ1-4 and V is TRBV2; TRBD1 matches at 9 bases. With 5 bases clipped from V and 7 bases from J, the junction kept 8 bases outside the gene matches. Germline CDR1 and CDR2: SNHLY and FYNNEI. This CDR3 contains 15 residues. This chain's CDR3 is CASSPQTGGGEKLFF. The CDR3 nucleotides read TGTGCCAGCAGTCCCCAGACAGGGGGAGGTGAAAAACTGTTTTTT.

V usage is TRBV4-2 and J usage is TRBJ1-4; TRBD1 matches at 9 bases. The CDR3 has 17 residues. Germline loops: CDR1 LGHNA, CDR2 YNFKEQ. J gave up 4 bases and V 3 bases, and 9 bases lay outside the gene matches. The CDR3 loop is CASSQGSQGALNEKLFF. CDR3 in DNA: TGTGCCAGCAGCCAGGGGTCACAGGGGGCGCTTAATGAAAAACTGTTTTTT.

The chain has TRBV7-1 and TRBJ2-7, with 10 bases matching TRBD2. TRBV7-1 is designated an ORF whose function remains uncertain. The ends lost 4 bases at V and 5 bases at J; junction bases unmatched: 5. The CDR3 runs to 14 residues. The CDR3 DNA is TGTGCCAGCAGCTTCGGTCTAGCGGGAGACGAGCAGTACTTC. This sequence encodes CASSFGLAGDEQYF.

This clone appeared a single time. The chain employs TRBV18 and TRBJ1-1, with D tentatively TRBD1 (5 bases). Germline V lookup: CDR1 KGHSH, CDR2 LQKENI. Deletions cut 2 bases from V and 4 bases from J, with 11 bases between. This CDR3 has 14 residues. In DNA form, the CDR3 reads TGTGCCAGCTCACCAACGACGGGGCTCACTGAAGCTTTCTTT. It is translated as CASSPTTGLTEAFF.

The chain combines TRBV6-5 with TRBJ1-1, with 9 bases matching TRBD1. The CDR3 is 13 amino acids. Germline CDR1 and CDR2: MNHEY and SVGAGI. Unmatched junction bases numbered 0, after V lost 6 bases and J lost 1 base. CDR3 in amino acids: CASRTGGNTEAFF. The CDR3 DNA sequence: TGTGCCAGCAGGACAGGGGGGAACACTGAAGCTTTCTTT.

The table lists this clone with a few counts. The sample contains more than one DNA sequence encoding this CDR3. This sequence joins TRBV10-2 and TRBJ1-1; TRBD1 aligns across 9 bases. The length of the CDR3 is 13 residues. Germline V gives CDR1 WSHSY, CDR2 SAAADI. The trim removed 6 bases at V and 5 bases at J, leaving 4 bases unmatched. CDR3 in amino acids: CASRDRGLTEAFF. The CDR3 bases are TGCGCCAGCAGGGACAGGGGACTGACTGAAGCTTTCTTT.

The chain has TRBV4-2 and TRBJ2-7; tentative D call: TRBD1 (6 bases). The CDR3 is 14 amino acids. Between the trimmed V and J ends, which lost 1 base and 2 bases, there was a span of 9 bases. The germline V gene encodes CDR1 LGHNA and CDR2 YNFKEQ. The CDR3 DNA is TGTGCCAGCAGCCAAGGTCAGGGGACCTACGAGCAGTACTTC. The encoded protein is CASSQGQGTYEQYF.

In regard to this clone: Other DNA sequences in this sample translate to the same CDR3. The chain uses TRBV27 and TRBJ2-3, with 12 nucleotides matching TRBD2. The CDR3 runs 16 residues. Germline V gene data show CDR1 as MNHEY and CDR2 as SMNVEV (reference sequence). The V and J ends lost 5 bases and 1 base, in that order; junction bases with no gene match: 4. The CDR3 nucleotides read TGTGCCAGCAGTAGTAGACTAGCGGGAGGCACAGATACGCAGTATTTT. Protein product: CASSSRLAGGTDTQYF.

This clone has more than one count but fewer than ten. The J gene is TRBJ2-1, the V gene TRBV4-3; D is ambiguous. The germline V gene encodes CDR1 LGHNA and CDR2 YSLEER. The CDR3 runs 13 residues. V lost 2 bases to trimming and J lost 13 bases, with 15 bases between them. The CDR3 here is CASSQNRDGNQFF. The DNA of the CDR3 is TGCGCCAGCAGCCAAAACCGTGACGGTAATCAGTTCTTC.

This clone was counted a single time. DNA of the CDR3: TGTGCCAGCAGTTACACTCTAGCGGGAGGCCACCCGAAACTGTTTTTT. As protein: CASSYTLAGGHPKLFF. The V gene is TRBV6-6, the J gene TRBJ1-4; D call uncertain. Germline CDR1 is MNHNY and CDR2 is SVGAGI (reference sequence). V lost 2 bases, J lost 11 bases, and 21 bases lay in between. The CDR3 loop spans 16 amino acids.

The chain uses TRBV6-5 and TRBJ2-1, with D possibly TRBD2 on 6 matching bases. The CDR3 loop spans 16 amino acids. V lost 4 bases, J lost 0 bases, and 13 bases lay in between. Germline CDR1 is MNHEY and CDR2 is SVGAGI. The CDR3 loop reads CASSWGLASSYNEQFF. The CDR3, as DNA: TGTGCCAGCAGTTGGGGACTGGCGAGCTCCTACAATGAGCAGTTCTTC.